This T cell receptor beta chain was captured in a study of blood T cell repertoires in COVID-19. CDR1 and CDR2 from the germline V gene are SGHAT and FQDESV (reference sequence). This CDR3 is built from 15 residues. V lost 4 bases, J lost 0 bases, and 13 bases lay in between. Assay used: immunoSEQ multiplex PCR; TCRdb lists only in-frame clones, some missing. Here the sample spans about 190,000 clones, roughly four fifths being singletons. Specimen: peripheral blood. The J gene is TRBJ2-7, the V gene TRBV11-1, with D maybe TRBD1 (5 bases). The sequence came from a woman aged 70-85 years with active or convalescent COVID-19. The CDR3 coding sequence is TGTGCCAGCAGCTCCGGGCAGGGCCGCTCCTACGAGCAGTACTTC. It translates to CASSSGQGRSYEQYF.